This entry lists 2 T cell receptor beta chains sequenced from one sample in a study of blood T cell repertoires in COVID-19. Profiled with immunoSEQ multiplex PCR; TCRdb holds only in-frame clones, not every one. The table lists a few hundred thousand clones, approximately 85% of them singletons, with 7.2% in the top ten. Sequencing was performed on peripheral blood. The receptors were gathered from a human donor in a cohort sampled during active COVID-19.

The chain recombines TRBV9 with TRBJ1-2; 7 bases are shared with TRBD1. The CDR3 covers 14 residues. The V gene end was trimmed by 3 bases and the J gene end by 3 bases; junction bases not matched to a gene: 5. Germline assignment: CDR1 SGDLS and CDR2 YYNGEE. The CDR3 DNA is TGTGCCAGCAGCGCAGGACAGGTTTACTATGGCTACACCTTC. This translates into CASSAGQVYYGYTF.

The chain combines TRBV2 with TRBJ2-3, with 8 bases aligning to TRBD2. Per germline, CDR1 SNHLY and CDR2 FYNNEI. The CDR3 has 17 amino acids. J lost 3 bases, V lost 4 bases, and 12 bases had no gene match. The CDR3 loop reads CASSAQAGGPLTDTQYF. The CDR3 nucleotides read TGTGCCAGCAGTGCTCAGGCGGGGGGACCTCTTACAGATACGCAGTATTTT. Based on the CDR3 plus reference TRBV2 and TRBJ2-3, the full variable domain is EPEVTQTPSHQVTQMGQEVILRCVPISNHLYFYWYRQILGQKVEFLVSFYNNEISEKSEIFDDQFSVERPDGSNFTLKIRSTKLEDSAMYFCASSAQAGGPLTDTQYFGPGTRLTVL.